These T cell receptor beta chains were read from a single sample in a study of blood T cell repertoires in COVID-19. Sequencing used immunoSEQ multiplex PCR; TCRdb keeps in-frame clones, though not all of them. The sample consists of over 250,000 clones, over 80% of them appearing once. The sequenced material came from PBMCs or T cells enriched from blood (not recorded which). Receptors were obtained from a woman younger than 30 who had recovered from COVID-19. Each CDR3 is given with its conserved first and last residue. D genes are given only for firm matches. Where a row states a size, it is once, few, many or the class of an expanded clone; other rows omit it.

d_call j_call clone_size v_call cdr3_aa cdr3_nt
TRBD1 TRBJ1-2 - TRBV7-9 CASSFGTGNSNYGYTF TGTGCCAGCAGCTTCGGGACAGGCAATTCTAACTATGGCTACACCTTC
TRBD1 TRBJ1-3 - TRBV18 CASSVDRGSPLGNTIYF TGTGCCAGCTCCGTGGACAGGGGCTCCCCACTCGGGAACACCATATATTTT
TRBD2 TRBJ2-1 - TRBV7-2 CASTRLAGGLYEQFF TGTGCCAGCACCCGACTAGCGGGGGGCCTCTATGAGCAGTTCTTC
- TRBJ1-6 once TRBV3-1/TRBV3-2 CASSQDVSGGRPLHF TGTGCCAGCAGCCAAGATGTCTCCGGGGGAAGACCCCTCCACTTT
TRBD2 TRBJ2-1 - TRBV6-5 CASSTGGSYNEQFF TGTGCCAGCAGTACGGGAGGCTCCTACAATGAGCAGTTCTTC
TRBD1 TRBJ1-2 - TRBV7-9 CASSSPAGGTMKDGYTF TGTGCCAGCAGCTCCCCGGCAGGGGGAACCATGAAGGATGGCTACACCTTC
TRBD2 TRBJ2-3 - TRBV27 CASRRGGGGVTDTQYF TGTGCCAGCAGGAGAGGGGGCGGGGGGGTCACAGATACGCAGTATTTT
- TRBJ1-1 - TRBV11-3 CASSLLRNTEAFF TGTGCCAGCAGCTTATTGAGAAACACTGAAGCTTTCTTT
TRBD1 TRBJ1-1 - TRBV11-2 CASSLTGGAESEAFF TGTGCCAGCAGCCTCACAGGGGGCGCGGAGTCTGAAGCTTTCTTT
- TRBJ1-1 - TRBV2 CASSLQGRGEAFF TGTGCCAGCAGTCTGCAGGGAAGAGGTGAAGCTTTCTTT
TRBD1 TRBJ1-6 - TRBV27 CASRDGTGQSPLHF TGTGCCAGCAGAGACGGGACAGGGCAATCACCCCTCCACTTT
- TRBJ1-1 - TRBV3-1/TRBV3-2 CASIQGGNTEAFF TGTGCCAGCATCCAAGGCGGGAACACTGAAGCTTTCTTT
- TRBJ1-2 - TRBV11-1 CASSLLAYGYTF TGTGCCAGCAGTCTATTAGCTTATGGCTACACCTTC
- TRBJ1-2 - TRBV2 CASRETGYADGYTF TGTGCCAGCAGGGAAACAGGGTATGCAGATGGCTACACCTTC
TRBD1 TRBJ1-4 - TRBV10-2 CASSRDRVEKLFF TGCGCCAGCAGTCGGGACAGGGTTGAAAAACTGTTTTTT
TRBD1 TRBJ2-5 - TRBV7-2 CASSLAGQGRAETQYF TGTGCCAGCAGCTTAGCCGGACAGGGTCGAGCGGAGACCCAGTACTTC
- TRBJ1-6 once TRBV20-1 CSASLPDQALHF TGCAGTGCTAGTCTGCCAGACCAGGCCCTCCACTTT
TRBD2 TRBJ2-2 - TRBV14 CASSRTSGTGELFF TGTGCCAGCAGCCGGACTAGCGGTACCGGGGAGCTGTTTTTT
- TRBJ1-1 - TRBV19 CAGGGGWGTEAFF TGTGCCGGCGGCGGGGGCTGGGGGACTGAAGCTTTCTTT
- TRBJ1-1 once TRBV7-2 CASSLLGVNTEAFF TGTGCCAGCAGCTTATTAGGGGTGAACACTGAAGCTTTCTTT
TRBD2 TRBJ2-7 - TRBV7-2 CASSLRGGYEQYF TGTGCCAGCAGCTTGCGGGGGGGCTACGAGCAGTACTTC
- TRBJ2-3 - TRBV18 CASSSSTMAARIGTQYF TGTGCCAGCTCATCTTCCACTATGGCTGCCCGAATAGGTACGCAGTATTTT
- TRBJ1-3 once TRBV27 CASQLIGTYRTGNTIYF TGTGCCAGTCAACTCATAGGTACTTACAGGACTGGAAACACCATATATTTT
- TRBJ1-6 - TRBV28 CASIDGGRYSPLHF TGTGCCAGCATCGACGGCGGGCGGTATTCACCCCTCCACTTT
TRBD1 TRBJ2-7 - TRBV18 CASSPPFRQGYEQYF TGTGCCAGCTCACCTCCGTTCCGACAGGGGTACGAGCAGTACTTC
TRBD1 TRBJ1-2 - TRBV19 CASSITGGAYGYTF TGTGCCAGTAGTATTACAGGGGGCGCCTATGGCTACACCTTC